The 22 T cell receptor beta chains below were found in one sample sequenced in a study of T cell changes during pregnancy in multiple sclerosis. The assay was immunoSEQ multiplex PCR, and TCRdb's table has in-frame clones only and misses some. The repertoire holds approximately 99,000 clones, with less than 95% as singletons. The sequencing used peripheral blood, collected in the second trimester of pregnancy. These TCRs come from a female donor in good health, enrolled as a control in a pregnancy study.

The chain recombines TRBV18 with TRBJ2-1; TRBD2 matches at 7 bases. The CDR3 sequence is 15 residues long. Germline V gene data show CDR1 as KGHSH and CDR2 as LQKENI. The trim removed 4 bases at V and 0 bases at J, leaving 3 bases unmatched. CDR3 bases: TGTGCCAGCTCACAGAGGACTAGCTCCTACAATGAGCAGTTCTTC. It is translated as CASSQRTSSYNEQFF.

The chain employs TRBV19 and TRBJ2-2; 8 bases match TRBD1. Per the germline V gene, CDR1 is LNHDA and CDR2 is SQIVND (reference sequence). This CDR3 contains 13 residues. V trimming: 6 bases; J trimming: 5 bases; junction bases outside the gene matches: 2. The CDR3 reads CASSRTGTGELFF. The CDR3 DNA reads TGTGCCAGTAGCCGGACAGGGACCGGGGAGCTGTTTTTT. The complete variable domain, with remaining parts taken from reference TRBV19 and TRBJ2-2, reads DGGITQSPKYLFRKEGQNVTLSCEQNLNHDAMYWYRQDPGQGLRLIYYSQIVNDFQKGDIAEGYSVSREKKESFPLTVTSAQKNPTAFYLCASSRTGTGELFFGEGSRLTVL.

This CDR3 is CASRPRGPSNTGELFF. The CDR3 DNA is TGCGCCAGCAGGCCCAGGGGGCCATCGAACACCGGGGAGCTGTTTTTT. This chain links TRBV10-2 with TRBJ2-2; TRBD1 matches at 8 bases. The CDR3 spans 16 residues. V gave up 6 bases and J gave up 0 bases; unmatched junction bases: 6. The germline V gene has CDR1 WSHSY and CDR2 SAAADI.

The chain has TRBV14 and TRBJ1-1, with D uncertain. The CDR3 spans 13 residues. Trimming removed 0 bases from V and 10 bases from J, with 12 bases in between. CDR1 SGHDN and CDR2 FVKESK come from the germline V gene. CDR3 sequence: CASSQDSLGVAFF. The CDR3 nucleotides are TGTGCCAGCAGCCAAGATAGCCTCGGGGTAGCTTTCTTT.

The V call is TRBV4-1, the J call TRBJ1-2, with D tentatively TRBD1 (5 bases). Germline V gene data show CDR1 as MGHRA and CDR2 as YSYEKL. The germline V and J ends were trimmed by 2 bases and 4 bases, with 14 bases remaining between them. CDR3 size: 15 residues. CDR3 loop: CASSQLGVYGYGYTF. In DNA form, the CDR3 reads TGCGCCAGCAGCCAATTAGGGGTGTATGGCTATGGCTACACCTTC.

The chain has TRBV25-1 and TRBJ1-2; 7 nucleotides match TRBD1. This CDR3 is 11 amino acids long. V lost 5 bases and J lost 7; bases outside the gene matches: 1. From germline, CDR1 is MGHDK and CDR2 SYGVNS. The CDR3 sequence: CASSTGAGYTF. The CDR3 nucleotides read TGTGCCAGCAGTACAGGGGCTGGCTACACCTTC.

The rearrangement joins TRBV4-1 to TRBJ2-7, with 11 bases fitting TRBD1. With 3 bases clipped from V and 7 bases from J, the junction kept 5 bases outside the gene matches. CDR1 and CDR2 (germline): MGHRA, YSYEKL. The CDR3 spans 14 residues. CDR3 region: CASSQGDRGFEQYF. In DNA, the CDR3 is TGCGCCAGCAGCCAGGGGGACAGGGGGTTTGAGCAGTACTTC.

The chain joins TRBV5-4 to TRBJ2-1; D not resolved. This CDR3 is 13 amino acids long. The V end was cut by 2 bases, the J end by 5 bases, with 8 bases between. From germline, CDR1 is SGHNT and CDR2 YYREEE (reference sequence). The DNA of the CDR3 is TGTGCCAGCAGCTTCCGACTGAACAATGAGCAGTTCTTC. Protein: CASSFRLNNEQFF.

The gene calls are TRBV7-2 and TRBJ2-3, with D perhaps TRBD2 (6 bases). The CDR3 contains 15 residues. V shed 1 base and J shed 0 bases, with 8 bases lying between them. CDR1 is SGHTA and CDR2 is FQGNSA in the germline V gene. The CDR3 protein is CASSLVGTSTDTQYF. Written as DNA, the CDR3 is TGTGCCAGCAGCTTAGTTGGGACTAGCACAGATACGCAGTATTTT.

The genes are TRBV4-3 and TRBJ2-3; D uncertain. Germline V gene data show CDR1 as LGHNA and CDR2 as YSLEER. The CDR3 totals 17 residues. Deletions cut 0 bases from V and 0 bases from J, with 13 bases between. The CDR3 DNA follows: TGCGCCAGCAGCCAAGATACCGCTAGACCTAGCACAGATACGCAGTATTTT. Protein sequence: CASSQDTARPSTDTQYF.

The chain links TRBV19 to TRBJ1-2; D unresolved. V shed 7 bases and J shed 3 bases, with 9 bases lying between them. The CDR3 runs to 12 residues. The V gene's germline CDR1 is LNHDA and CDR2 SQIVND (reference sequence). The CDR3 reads CASTERYYGYTF. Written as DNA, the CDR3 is TGTGCCAGTACGGAGCGGTACTATGGCTACACCTTC.

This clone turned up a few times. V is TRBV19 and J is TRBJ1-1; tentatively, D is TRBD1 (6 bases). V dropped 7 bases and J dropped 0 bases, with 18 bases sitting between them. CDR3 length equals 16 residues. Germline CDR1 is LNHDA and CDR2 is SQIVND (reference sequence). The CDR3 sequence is CASTAGVIFMNTEAFF. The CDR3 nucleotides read TGTGCCAGTACCGCAGGGGTCATATTCATGAACACTGAAGCTTTCTTT.

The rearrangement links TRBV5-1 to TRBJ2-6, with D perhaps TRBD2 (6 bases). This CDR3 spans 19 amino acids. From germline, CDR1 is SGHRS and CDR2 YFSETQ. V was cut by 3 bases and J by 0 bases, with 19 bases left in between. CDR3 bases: TGCGCCAGCAGCTCGACGTCGGCGGGACGGCGCTCTGGGGCCAACGTCCTGACTTTC. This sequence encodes CASSSTSAGRRSGANVLTF.

The CDR3 sequence: CASTWGGLNTEAFF. The CDR3 nucleotides are TGCGCCAGCACTTGGGGGGGGTTGAACACTGAAGCTTTCTTT. This chain uses TRBV4-1 with TRBJ1-1, with D tentatively TRBD1 (5 bases). The CDR3 covers 14 residues. Germline CDR1 is MGHRA and CDR2 is YSYEKL. The V end lost 7 bases, the J end lost 0 bases, and 12 bases lay between the germline ends.

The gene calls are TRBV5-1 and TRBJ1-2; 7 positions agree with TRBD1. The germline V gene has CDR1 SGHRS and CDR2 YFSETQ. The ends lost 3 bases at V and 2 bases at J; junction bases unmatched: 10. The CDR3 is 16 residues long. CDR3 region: CASSSPRTGLNYGYTF. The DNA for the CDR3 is TGCGCCAGCAGCTCCCCGAGGACAGGCCTCAACTATGGCTACACCTTC.

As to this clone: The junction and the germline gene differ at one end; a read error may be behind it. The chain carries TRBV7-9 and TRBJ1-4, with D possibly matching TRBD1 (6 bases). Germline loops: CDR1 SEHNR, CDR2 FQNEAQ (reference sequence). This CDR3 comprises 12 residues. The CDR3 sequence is CASSLRSRGLVF. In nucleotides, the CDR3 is TGTGCCAGCAGCTTGCGAAGCAGGGGCCTTGTTTTT.

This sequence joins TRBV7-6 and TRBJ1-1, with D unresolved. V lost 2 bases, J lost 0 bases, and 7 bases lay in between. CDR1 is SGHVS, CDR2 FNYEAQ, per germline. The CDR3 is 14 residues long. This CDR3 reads CASSLRGMNTEAFF. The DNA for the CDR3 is TGTGCCAGCAGCTTACGAGGAATGAACACTGAAGCTTTCTTT.

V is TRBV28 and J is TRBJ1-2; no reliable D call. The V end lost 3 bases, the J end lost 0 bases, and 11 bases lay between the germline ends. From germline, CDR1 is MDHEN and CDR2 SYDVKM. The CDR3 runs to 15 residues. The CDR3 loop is CASSFVGISNYGYTF. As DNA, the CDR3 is TGTGCCAGCAGTTTCGTGGGCATTTCTAACTATGGCTACACCTTC.

The CDR3 DNA reads TGTGCCAGCAGCTTGGGACAGGGGTACTCTGGGGCCAACGTCCTGACTTTC. Protein: CASSLGQGYSGANVLTF. The rearrangement joins TRBV5-6 to TRBJ2-6; 8 nucleotides line up with TRBD1. Germline V gene lookup returns CDR1 SGHDT and CDR2 YYEEEE. This CDR3 spans 17 amino acids. J gave up 0 bases and V 0 bases, and 2 bases lay outside the gene matches.

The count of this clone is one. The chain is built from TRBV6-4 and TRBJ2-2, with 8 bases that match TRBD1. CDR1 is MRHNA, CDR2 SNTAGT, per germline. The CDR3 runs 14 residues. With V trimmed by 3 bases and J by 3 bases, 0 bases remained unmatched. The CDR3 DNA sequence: TGTGCCAGCAGTGAGGGACAGGACACCGGGGAGCTGTTTTTT. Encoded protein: CASSEGQDTGELFF.

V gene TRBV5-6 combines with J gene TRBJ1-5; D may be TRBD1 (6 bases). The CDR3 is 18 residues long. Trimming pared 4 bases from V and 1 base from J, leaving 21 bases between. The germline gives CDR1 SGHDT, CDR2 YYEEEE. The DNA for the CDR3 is TGTGCCAGCAGCATAGCCCGGCAGGGGCGATTGAGCAATCAGCCCCAGCATTTT. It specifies CASSIARQGRLSNQPQHF. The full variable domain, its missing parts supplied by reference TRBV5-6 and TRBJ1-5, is DAGVTQSPTHLIKTRGQQVTLRCSPKSGHDTVSWYQQALGQGPQFIFQYYEEEERQRGNFPDRFSGHQFPNYSSELNVNALLLGDSALYLCASSIARQGRLSNQPQHFGDGTRLSIL.

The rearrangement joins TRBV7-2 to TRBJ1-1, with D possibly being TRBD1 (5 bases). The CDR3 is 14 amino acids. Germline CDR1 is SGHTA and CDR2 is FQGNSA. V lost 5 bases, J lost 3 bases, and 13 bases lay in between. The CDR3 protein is CASSDPPRDTEAFF. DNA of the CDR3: TGTGCCAGCAGCGACCCTCCCAGGGACACTGAAGCTTTCTTT.